The following is a T cell receptor (beta chain) sequence with its context. V lost 9 bases to trimming and J lost 7 bases, with 16 bases between them. Germline CDR1 is SGHAT and CDR2 is FQNNGV. This CDR3 comprises 13 residues. All of the donors resided in Nashville, Tennessee, and each was a Caucasian adult. The source of the sample is a study of shared clonotypes between healthy human individuals. Method: immunoSEQ multiplex PCR; TCRdb's copy keeps in-frame clones and lacks some. This sample has about 2.4 million clones, with over 85% found just once. The sample comprised naive CD4+ T cells from PBMCs. Described subset: CD45RA+ positively selected. The rearrangement uses TRBV11-2 and TRBJ2-1, with D unclear. This receptor was identified in a man in his late teens or twenties in good health. Some clones in this sample may be carry-over from other donors' samples. The CDR3 DNA follows: TGTGCCAGTGCCACAAGGACCACAAATGAGCAGTTCTTC. Amino acids: CASATRTTNEQFF.